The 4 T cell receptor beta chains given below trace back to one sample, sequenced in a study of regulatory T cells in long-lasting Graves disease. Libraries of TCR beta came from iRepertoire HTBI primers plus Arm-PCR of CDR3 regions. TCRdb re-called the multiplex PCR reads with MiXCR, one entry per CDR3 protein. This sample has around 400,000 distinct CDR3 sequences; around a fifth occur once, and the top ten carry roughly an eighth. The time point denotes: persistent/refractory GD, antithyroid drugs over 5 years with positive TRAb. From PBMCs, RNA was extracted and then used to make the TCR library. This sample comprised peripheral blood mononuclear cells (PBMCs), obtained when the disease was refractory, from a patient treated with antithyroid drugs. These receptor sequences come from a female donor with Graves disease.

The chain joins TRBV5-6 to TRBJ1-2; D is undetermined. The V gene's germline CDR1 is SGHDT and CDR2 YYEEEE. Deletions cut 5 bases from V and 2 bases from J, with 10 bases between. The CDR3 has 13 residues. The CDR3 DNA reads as TGTGCCAGCAGGATCTCAAGGAACTATGGCTACACCTTC. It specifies CASRISRNYGYTF.

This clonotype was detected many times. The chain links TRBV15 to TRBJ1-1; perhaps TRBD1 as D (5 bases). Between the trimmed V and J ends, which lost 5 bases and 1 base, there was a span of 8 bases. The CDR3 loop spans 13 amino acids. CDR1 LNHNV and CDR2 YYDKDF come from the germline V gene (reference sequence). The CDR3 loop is CATSRTGNTEAFF. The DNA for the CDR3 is TGTGCCACCAGCCGTACAGGGAACACTGAAGCTTTCTTT.

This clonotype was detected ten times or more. DNA of the CDR3: TGTGCCAGCACTTCCCCCCAGATGAACACTGAAGCTTTCTTT. Translation gives CASTSPQMNTEAFF. The gene calls are TRBV28 and TRBJ1-1; D not resolved. Deletions cut 7 bases from V and 0 bases from J, with 12 bases between. This CDR3 contains 14 residues. The germline CDR1 and CDR2 sequences are MDHEN and SYDVKM.

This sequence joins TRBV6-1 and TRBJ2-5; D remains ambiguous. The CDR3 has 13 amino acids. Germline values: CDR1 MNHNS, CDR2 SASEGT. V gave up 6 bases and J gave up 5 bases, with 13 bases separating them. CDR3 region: CASSPLSLETQYF. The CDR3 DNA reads TGTGCCAGCAGCCCCCTCAGCCTTGAGACCCAGTACTTC.